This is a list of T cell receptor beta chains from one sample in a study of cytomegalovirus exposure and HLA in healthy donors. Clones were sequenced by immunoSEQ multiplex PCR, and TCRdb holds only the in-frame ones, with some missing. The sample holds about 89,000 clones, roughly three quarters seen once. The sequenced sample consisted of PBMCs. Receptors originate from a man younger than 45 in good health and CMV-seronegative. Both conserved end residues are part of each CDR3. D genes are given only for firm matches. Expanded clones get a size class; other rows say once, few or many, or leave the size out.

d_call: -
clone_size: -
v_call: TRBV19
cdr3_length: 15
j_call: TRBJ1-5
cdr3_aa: CASATGTLSNQPQHF
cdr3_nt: TGTGCCAGCGCCACCGGGACACTTAGCAATCAGCCCCAGCATTTT

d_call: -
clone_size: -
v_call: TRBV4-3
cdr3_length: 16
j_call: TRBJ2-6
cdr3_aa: CASSQAGITGANVLTF
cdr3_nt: TGCGCCAGCAGCCAAGCAGGGATAACTGGGGCCAACGTCCTGACTTTC

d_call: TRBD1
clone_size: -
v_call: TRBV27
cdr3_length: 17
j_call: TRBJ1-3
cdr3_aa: CASSREYRGFAGNTIYF
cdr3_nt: TGTGCCAGCAGTCGGGAGTACAGGGGTTTTGCTGGAAACACCATATATTTT

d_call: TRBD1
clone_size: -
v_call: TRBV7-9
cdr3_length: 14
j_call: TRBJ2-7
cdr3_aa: CASSRTGQGYEQYF
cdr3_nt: TGTGCCAGCAGTCGAACGGGACAGGGATACGAGCAGTACTTC

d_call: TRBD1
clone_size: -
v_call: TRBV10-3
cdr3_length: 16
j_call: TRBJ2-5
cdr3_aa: CAISESQGARWETQYF
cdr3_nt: TGTGCCATCAGTGAGTCACAGGGGGCGCGCTGGGAGACCCAGTACTTC

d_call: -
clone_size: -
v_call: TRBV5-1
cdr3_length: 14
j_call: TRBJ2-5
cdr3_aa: CASSLLGGEETQYF
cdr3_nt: TGCGCCAGCAGCTTGCTAGGAGGAGAAGAGACCCAGTACTTC

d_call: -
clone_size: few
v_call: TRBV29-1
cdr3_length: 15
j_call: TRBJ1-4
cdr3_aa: CSARTGQITNEKLFF
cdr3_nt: TGCAGCGCCCGTACCGGACAGATTACTAATGAAAAACTGTTTTTT

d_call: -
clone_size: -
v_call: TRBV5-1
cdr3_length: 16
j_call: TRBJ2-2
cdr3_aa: CASSKTTGRLPGELFF
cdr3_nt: TGCGCCAGCAGCAAAACGACAGGGAGGTTACCCGGGGAGCTGTTTTTT

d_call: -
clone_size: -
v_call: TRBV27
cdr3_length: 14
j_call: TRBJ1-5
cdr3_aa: CASSSIGGNQPQHF
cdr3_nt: TGTGCCAGCAGTTCCATCGGGGGTAATCAGCCCCAGCATTTT

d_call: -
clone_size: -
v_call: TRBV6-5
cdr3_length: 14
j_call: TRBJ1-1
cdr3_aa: CASRANRVYTEAFF
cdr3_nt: TGTGCCAGCAGAGCTAACAGGGTCTACACTGAAGCTTTCTTT

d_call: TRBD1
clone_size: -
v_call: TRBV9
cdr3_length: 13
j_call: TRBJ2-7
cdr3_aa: CASSTGTGGEQYF
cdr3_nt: TGTGCCAGCAGCACGGGGACAGGGGGCGAGCAGTACTTC

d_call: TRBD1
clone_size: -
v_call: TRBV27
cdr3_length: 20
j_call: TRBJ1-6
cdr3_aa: CASSSRLRTGGSSYNSPLHF
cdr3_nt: TGTGCCAGCAGCTCGAGATTACGGACAGGGGGAAGCTCCTATAATTCACCCCTCCACTTT

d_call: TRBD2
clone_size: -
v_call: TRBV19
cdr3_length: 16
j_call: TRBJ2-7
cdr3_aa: CASSSGLAGLGYEQYF
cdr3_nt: TGTGCCAGTAGCTCGGGACTAGCGGGACTAGGCTACGAGCAGTACTTC

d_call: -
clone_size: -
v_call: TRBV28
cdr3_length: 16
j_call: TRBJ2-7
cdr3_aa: CASSFLPHAGSYEQYF
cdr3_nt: TGTGCCAGCAGTTTCCTCCCCCACGCCGGCTCCTACGAGCAGTACTTC

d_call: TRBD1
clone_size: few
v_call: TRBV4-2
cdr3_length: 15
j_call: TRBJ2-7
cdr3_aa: CASSQDGTGSYEQYF
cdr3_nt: TGTGCCAGCAGCCAAGATGGGACAGGGAGCTACGAGCAGTACTTC

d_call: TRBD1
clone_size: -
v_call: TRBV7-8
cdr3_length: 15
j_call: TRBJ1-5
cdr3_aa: CASSLGDSGYQPQHF
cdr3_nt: TGTGCCAGCAGCTTAGGGGACAGTGGATATCAGCCCCAGCATTTT

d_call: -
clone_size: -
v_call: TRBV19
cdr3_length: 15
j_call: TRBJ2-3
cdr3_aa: CASSIRGPRTDTQYF
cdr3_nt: TGTGCCAGTAGTATCAGGGGCCCCCGCACAGATACGCAGTATTTT

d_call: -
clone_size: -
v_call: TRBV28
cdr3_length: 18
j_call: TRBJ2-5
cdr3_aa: CASSPLILARLPQETQYF
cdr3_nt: TGTGCCAGCAGCCCCTTAATCCTAGCGCGTCTTCCCCAAGAGACCCAGTACTTC

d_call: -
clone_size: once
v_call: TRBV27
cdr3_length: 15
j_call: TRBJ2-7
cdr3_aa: CASSFLDRSSYEQYF
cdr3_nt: TGTGCCAGCAGTTTTCTGGACAGAAGCTCCTACGAGCAGTACTTC

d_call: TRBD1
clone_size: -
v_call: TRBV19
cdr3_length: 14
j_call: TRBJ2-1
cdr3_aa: CASSIQGAIEEQFF
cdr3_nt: TGTGCCAGTAGTATACAGGGGGCTATCGAGGAGCAGTTCTTC

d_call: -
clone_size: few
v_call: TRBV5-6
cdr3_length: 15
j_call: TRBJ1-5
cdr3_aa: CASSLTGHSNQPQHF
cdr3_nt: TGTGCCAGCAGCTTGACAGGGCATAGCAATCAGCCCCAGCATTTT

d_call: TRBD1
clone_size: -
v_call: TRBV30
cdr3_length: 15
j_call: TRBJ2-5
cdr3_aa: CAWRGKGATEETQYF
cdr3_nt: TGTGCCTGGAGGGGGAAGGGGGCGACGGAAGAGACCCAGTACTTC

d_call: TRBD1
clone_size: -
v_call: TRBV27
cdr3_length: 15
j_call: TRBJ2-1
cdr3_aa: CASSSTGTAYNEQFF
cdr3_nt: TGTGCCAGCAGTTCGACCGGGACAGCCTACAATGAGCAGTTCTTC

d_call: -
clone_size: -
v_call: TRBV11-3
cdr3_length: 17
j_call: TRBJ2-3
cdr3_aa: CASSALAGQSSTDTQYF
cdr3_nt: TGTGCCAGCAGCGCGCTAGCAGGACAGAGTAGCACAGATACGCAGTATTTT

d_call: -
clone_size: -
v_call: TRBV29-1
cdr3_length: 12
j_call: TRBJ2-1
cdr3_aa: CSVASPSGEQFF
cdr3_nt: TGCAGCGTTGCATCCCCCAGCGGTGAGCAGTTCTTC

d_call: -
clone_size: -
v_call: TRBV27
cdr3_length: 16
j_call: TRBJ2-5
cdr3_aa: CASSWGGAAVLETQYF
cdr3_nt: TGTGCCAGCAGTTGGGGGGGGGCGGCGGTTTTGGAGACCCAGTACTTC

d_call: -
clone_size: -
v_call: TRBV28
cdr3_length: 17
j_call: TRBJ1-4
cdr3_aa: CASSLEVRGALGEKLFF
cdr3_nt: TGTGCCAGCAGTTTAGAAGTCAGGGGCGCGTTGGGTGAAAAACTGTTTTTT

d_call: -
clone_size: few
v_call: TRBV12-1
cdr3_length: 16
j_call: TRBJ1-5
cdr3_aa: CASSSYRFHRNQPQHF
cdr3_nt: TGTGCCAGCAGCTCCTACCGATTTCACAGAAATCAGCCCCAGCATTTT

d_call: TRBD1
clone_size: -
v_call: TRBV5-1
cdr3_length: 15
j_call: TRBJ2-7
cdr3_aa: CASSLAQTGGNEQYF
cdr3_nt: TGCGCCAGCAGCTTGGCCCAGACAGGGGGGAACGAGCAGTACTTC

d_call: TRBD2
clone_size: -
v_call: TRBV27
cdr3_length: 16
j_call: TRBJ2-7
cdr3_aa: CASRLAGGAVMGEQYF
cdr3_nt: TGTGCCAGCAGACTAGCGGGAGGGGCCGTGATGGGGGAGCAGTACTTC

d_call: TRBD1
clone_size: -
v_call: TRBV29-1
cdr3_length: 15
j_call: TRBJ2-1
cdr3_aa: CSAAAGTDSYNEQFF
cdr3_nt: TGCAGCGCAGCTGCCGGGACAGACTCCTACAATGAGCAGTTCTTC

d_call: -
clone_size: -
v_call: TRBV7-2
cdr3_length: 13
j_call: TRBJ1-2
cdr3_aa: CASSEPGLGGYTF
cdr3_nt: TGTGCCAGCAGCGAACCGGGACTGGGGGGCTACACCTTC

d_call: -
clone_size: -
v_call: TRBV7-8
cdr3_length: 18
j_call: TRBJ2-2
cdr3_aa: CASSLTSGGGFNTGELFF
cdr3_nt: TGTGCCAGCAGCTTAACCTCTGGCGGGGGCTTTAACACCGGGGAGCTGTTTTTT

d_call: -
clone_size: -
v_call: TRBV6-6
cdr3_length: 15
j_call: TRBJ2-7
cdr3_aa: CASSFPRSGVNEQYF
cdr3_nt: TGTGCCAGCAGTTTTCCTCGCAGCGGTGTAAACGAGCAGTACTTC

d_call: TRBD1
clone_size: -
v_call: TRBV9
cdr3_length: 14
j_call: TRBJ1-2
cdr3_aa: CASSGTGDAYGYTF
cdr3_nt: TGTGCCAGCAGCGGTACAGGGGACGCCTATGGCTACACCTTC

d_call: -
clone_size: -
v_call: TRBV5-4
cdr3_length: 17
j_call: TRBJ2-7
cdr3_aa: CASSLGPTGATPYEQYF
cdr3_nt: TGTGCCAGCAGCTTGGGGCCGACAGGCGCAACACCTTACGAGCAGTACTTC

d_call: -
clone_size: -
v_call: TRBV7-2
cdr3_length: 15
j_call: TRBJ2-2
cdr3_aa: CASSTSGAVTGELFF
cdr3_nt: TGTGCCAGCAGCACCTCAGGGGCCGTCACCGGGGAGCTGTTTTTT

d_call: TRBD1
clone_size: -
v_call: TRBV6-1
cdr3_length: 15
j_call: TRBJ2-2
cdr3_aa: CASSTRDRGGGELFF
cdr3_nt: TGTGCCAGCAGTACCCGGGACAGGGGGGGCGGGGAGCTGTTTTTT

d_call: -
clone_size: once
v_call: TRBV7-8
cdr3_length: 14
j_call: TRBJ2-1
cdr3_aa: CASSLFEGDNEQFF
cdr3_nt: TGTGCCAGCAGCTTATTTGAGGGAGACAATGAGCAGTTCTTC

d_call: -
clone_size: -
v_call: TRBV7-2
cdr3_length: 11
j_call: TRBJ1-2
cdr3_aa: CASSVGNGYTF
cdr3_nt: TGTGCCAGCAGCGTCGGGAATGGCTACACCTTC